This T cell receptor (beta chain) was found in a study of T cell responses to AZD1222 COVID-19 vaccine. Overall study results and limits: Baseline seropositivity characterized only a handful of AZD1222 recipients. Donor demographics were predominantly white British with a female majority; clonal diversity may be underestimated. No day 14 peak samples; only post-peak repertoires were characterized. Regions left unmutated in variants are reportedly the target of nearly half of spike-specific TCRs.

This clone was recorded only once. Its antigen is still unknown. V lost 7 bases, J lost 4 bases, and 18 bases lay in between. Per the germline V gene, CDR1 is MNHEY and CDR2 is SVGAGI. The CDR3 length is 15 residues. Clones were sequenced by immunoSEQ multiplex PCR, and TCRdb holds only the in-frame ones, with some missing. This table has roughly 120,000 clones, 86% appearing once. The origin of this receptor is an adult who received the AZD1222 COVID-19 vaccine. The sample in question was peripheral blood, obtained 28 days after the second AZD1222 dose. V and J are TRBV6-5 and TRBJ2-3; the D call may be TRBD1 or TRBD2 (6 bases each). In DNA, the CDR3 is TGTGCCAGCACTCTCACCGGGGGCCCCGCAGATACGCAGTATTTT. This gives the protein CASTLTGGPADTQYF.